Detailed here is one T cell receptor (beta chain). Constant-region reverse primers amplified full-length variable regions, followed by semi-nested Nested Universal Primer A PCR. TCRdb passed the 5' RACE reads through MiXCR, listing each CDR3 protein once. The table lists about 57,000 distinct CDR3 sequences, around 24% of them singletons. V was clipped by 4 bases and J by 3 bases; unmatched bases: 9. CDR3 size: 15 residues. Germline V gives CDR1 MNHNY, CDR2 SVGAGI (reference sequence). Cells sorted as Tregs were CD4+, CD25+ and CD127-/low. The rearrangement links TRBV6-6 to TRBJ2-7; the match to TRBD2 covers 7 bases. This sequence originates from a female donor with breast cancer. Input material: tumor-infiltrating Tregs sorted from the breast tumor. CDR3 coding DNA: TGTGCCAGCAGTTCCCCGACTAGCCGCGACTACGAGCAGTACTTC. Translating gives CASSSPTSRDYEQYF.